This TCR beta chain was captured in a study of OX40 agonist ivuxolimab in advanced cancers. As for the study in general: Patients took ivuxolimab, an agonistic anti-OX40 (CD134) antibody. Among those enrolled, mean age was approximately 60 years (range roughly 23 to 85) and about 81% were male.

Sequencing used immunoSEQ multiplex PCR; TCRdb keeps in-frame clones, though not all of them. The table records tens of thousands of clones, about 85% of them present only once. Regarding this clone: Antigen: not known.

Notes on the study in general: Compared with others, partial responders at 0.1-3.0 mg/kg displayed clonal expansion among the lowest. Dosing at 0.1 to 3.0 mg/kg was accompanied by clonal expansion of CD4+ and CD8+ blood T cells by week 6.

CDR3 length: 14 residues. Germline V gives CDR1 ENHRY, CDR2 SYGVKD. Trimming pared 10 bases from V and 2 bases from J, leaving 17 bases between. The chain has TRBV10-3 and TRBJ2-5; the D gene is possibly TRBD2 (5 bases). The clonotype originates from an adult with an advanced solid tumor such as melanoma, head and neck, liver or kidney cancer. Sequencing was performed on CD4+ or CD8+ T cells sorted from blood, taken in a trial of the OX40 agonist ivuxolimab. CDR3 coding DNA: TGTGCCACCCGGAATCGAGCGGATCAAGAGACCCAGTACTTC. Translation gives CATRNRADQETQYF.